This entry lists 14 T cell receptor beta chains sequenced from one sample in a study of memory CD8 T cells in hepatitis C reinfection. TCRdb keeps only in-frame clones here, not all; method: immunoSEQ multiplex PCR. Seen here are about 47,000 clones, roughly 90% observed once, and the top ten hold more than 0.95%. Time point reported: peak reinfection, 3 to 8 weeks after reinfection detection. Sorted cells were sequenced directly ex vivo without any in vitro expansion. The sample taken for sequencing was naive CD8+ T cells sorted from blood. Every receptor here comes from a man between 18 and 29 years old with hepatitis C virus infection.

The chain recombines TRBV6-1 with TRBJ2-5; the match to TRBD1 covers 10 bases. CDR1 and CDR2 (germline): MNHNS, SASEGT. CDR3 length equals 15 residues. J was trimmed by 1 base and V by 5 bases; bases with no gene match: 4. CDR3: CASSLRTGGQETQYF. CDR3 coding DNA: TGTGCCAGCAGTCTTAGGACAGGGGGCCAAGAGACCCAGTACTTC.

The V gene is TRBV4-1, the J gene TRBJ2-1; 7 nucleotides line up with TRBD2. The J segment lost 3 bases and the V segment lost 0 bases, leaving 8 bases of the junction unmatched. Germline loops: CDR1 MGHRA, CDR2 YSYEKL. The CDR3 spans 17 residues. The CDR3, as DNA: TGCGCCAGCAGCCAAGATGGGGGGGAGGTTAGCTACAATGAGCAGTTCTTC. Protein: CASSQDGGEVSYNEQFF.

The V gene is TRBV30, the J gene TRBJ2-3, with 8 bases identical to TRBD1. The germline CDR1 and CDR2 sequences are GTSNPN and SVGIG (reference sequence). Trimming at V came to 2 bases and at J to 5 bases, leaving 3 bases not matched to a gene. This CDR3 has 13 amino acids. The CDR3 sequence is CAWSRQGIDTQYF. In nucleotides, the CDR3 is TGTGCCTGGAGTAGACAGGGGATAGATACGCAGTATTTT.

V gene TRBV4-3 combines with J gene TRBJ2-5, with no clear D. Germline V lookup: CDR1 LGHNA, CDR2 YSLEER. CDR3 size: 13 residues. With 4 bases removed from V and 4 bases from J, the gap between germline ends came to 10 bases. CDR3 sequence: CASSPYDGETQYF. The CDR3 DNA sequence: TGCGCCAGCAGCCCCTATGATGGAGAGACCCAGTACTTC.

This chain joins TRBV4-1 and TRBJ2-7; 10 bases align to TRBD1. Germline-derived CDR1 and CDR2 are MGHRA and YSYEKL. CDR3 length: 16 amino acids. After removal of 1 base from V and 5 bases from J, the junction contained 8 bases not matched to a gene. CDR3 in DNA: TGCGCCAGCAGCCAAGGATGGGACAGGGGTCAAGACGAGCAGTACTTC. Translating it yields CASSQGWDRGQDEQYF.

This chain joins TRBV5-6 and TRBJ2-3; 7 nucleotides line up with TRBD1. The length of the CDR3 is 16 residues. V shed 4 bases and J 4 bases; nucleotides not matched to a gene: 12. Germline CDR1 SGHDT, CDR2 YYEEEE. In nucleotides, the CDR3 is TGTGCCAGCAGCATCGAAGGGACAGAATTGGCAGATACGCAGTATTTT. It translates to CASSIEGTELADTQYF.

The chain recombines TRBV6-6 with TRBJ2-7; the D gene is possibly TRBD1 (6 bases). V shed 5 bases and J shed 6 bases, with 17 bases lying between them. In germline, CDR1 is MNHNY, CDR2 SVGAGI (reference sequence). The CDR3 has 14 amino acids. The CDR3, as DNA: TGTGCCAGCAGTCCCTCAGGGGCCGCCAGCGAGCAGTACTTC. Its translation: CASSPSGAASEQYF.

The genes are TRBV6-1 and TRBJ2-2, with D possibly being TRBD1 (6 bases). CDR1 is MNHNS, CDR2 SASEGT, per germline. This CDR3 has 15 amino acids. With 4 bases removed from V and 0 bases from J, the gap between germline ends came to 9 bases. CDR3: CASSGEGANTGELFF. In DNA form, the CDR3 reads TGTGCCAGCAGTGGAGAGGGGGCGAACACCGGGGAGCTGTTTTTT.

This chain uses TRBV6-5 with TRBJ1-1, with D perhaps TRBD1 (5 bases). The germline V gene has CDR1 MNHEY and CDR2 SVGAGI. With 0 bases removed from V and 4 bases from J, the gap between germline ends came to 15 bases. The CDR3 runs 16 residues. The CDR3 here is CASSYSMGGFLTEAFF. The DNA for the CDR3 is TGTGCCAGCAGTTACTCGATGGGGGGATTCCTCACTGAAGCTTTCTTT.

Only a few counts were recorded for this clone. The chain combines TRBV4-1 with TRBJ1-1; no reliable D call. CDR3 length: 14 amino acids. Germline V gives CDR1 MGHRA, CDR2 YSYEKL. Trimming stripped 3 bases from V and 0 bases from J, with 8 bases between. The CDR3 reads CASSQRRVNTEAFF. In nucleotides, the CDR3 is TGCGCCAGCAGCCAGCGGCGGGTGAACACTGAAGCTTTCTTT.

The chain couples TRBV6-1 to TRBJ2-7; 8 nucleotides match TRBD1. This CDR3 is built from 15 residues. Germline-derived CDR1 and CDR2 are MNHNS and SASEGT. V lost 8 bases and J lost 1; bases outside the gene matches: 10. The CDR3 loop is CASSDGQGVSYEQYF. CDR3 bases: TGTGCCAGCTCAGATGGACAGGGTGTATCCTACGAGCAGTACTTC.

This clone has a handful of counts. The chain joins TRBV4-1 to TRBJ2-7; 10 positions match TRBD2. Trimming cost V 1 base and J 4 bases; bases outside gene matches: 4. The CDR3 is 15 amino acids. Per the germline V gene, CDR1 is MGHRA and CDR2 is YSYEKL. The CDR3 region is CASSQVNSGRYEQYF. The CDR3 DNA sequence: TGCGCCAGCAGCCAAGTTAATAGCGGGAGGTACGAGCAGTACTTC.

The rearrangement links TRBV19 to TRBJ2-5, with 16 positions matching TRBD2. Trimming removed 6 bases from V and 5 bases from J; junction bases left unmatched: 3. In germline, CDR1 is LNHDA, CDR2 SQIVND (reference sequence). CDR3 length: 15 amino acids. CDR3 region: CASSGTSGRVETQYF. CDR3 nucleotides: TGTGCCAGTAGCGGGACTAGCGGGAGGGTGGAGACCCAGTACTTC.

The chain joins TRBV10-2 to TRBJ2-5; TRBD1 aligns across 9 bases. Germline-derived CDR1 and CDR2 are WSHSY and SAAADI. The V segment lost 6 bases and the J segment 5 bases; nucleotides outside the gene matches: 4. The CDR3 covers 13 residues. This chain's CDR3 is CASRATGGETQYF. CDR3 DNA: TGCGCCAGCAGGGCGACAGGGGGGGAGACCCAGTACTTC.